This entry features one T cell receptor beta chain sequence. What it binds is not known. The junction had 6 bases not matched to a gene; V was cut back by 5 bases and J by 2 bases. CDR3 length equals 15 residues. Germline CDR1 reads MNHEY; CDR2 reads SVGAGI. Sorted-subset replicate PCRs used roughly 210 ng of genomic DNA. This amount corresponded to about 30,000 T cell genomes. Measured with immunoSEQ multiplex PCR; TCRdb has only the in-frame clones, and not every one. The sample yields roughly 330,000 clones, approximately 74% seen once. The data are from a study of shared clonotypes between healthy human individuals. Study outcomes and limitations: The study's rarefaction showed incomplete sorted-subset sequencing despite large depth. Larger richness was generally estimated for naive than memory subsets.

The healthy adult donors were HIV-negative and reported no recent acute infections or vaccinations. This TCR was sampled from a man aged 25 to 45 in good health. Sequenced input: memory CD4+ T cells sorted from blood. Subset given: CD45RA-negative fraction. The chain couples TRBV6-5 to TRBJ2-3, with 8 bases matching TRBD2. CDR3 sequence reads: CASSHSGEATDTQYF. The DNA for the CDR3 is TGTGCCAGCAGTCATAGCGGGGAGGCCACAGATACGCAGTATTTT.